Shown below are 25 T cell receptor beta chains from a single sample sequenced in a study of regulatory T cells in long-lasting Graves disease. Library construction for TCR beta used iRepertoire HTBI primers and Arm-PCR of CDR3 regions. TCRdb itself ran the multiplex PCR reads through MiXCR, one entry per CDR3 protein. The table lists around 250,000 distinct CDR3 sequences, more than 15% of them singletons. Time point denoted: newly diagnosed GD, antithyroid drugs for less than 3 months. From RNA extracted from PBMCs, the TCR library was made. This sample was shared with a second study, whose subject was T cells in Graves' hyperthyroidism and ophthalmopathy.

Sequences were derived from peripheral blood mononuclear cells (PBMCs), sampled at new diagnosis, from a patient treated with antithyroid drugs. These receptors originate from a young woman with Graves disease.

This clonotype was seen at least ten times. CDR3 bases: TGTGCCAGCAGTCCAATGCAAAGGGGAGAGACCCAGTACTTC. Its protein is CASSPMQRGETQYF. V usage is TRBV12-3 or TRBV12-4 and J usage is TRBJ2-5; D possibly corresponds to TRBD1 (5 bases). The germline V and J ends were trimmed by 5 bases and 4 bases, with 14 bases remaining between them. This CDR3 spans 14 amino acids.

Many counts were recorded for this clonotype. The chain uses TRBV12-3 or TRBV12-4 and TRBJ1-1; no clear D. V lost 4 bases, J lost 7 bases, and 10 bases lay in between. CDR3 length: 12 amino acids. The CDR3, as DNA: TGTGCCAGCAGTTACCGGTCCCTTGAAGCTTTCTTT. Translating it yields CASSYRSLEAFF.

This clonotype was counted at least ten times. The J gene is TRBJ1-4, the V gene TRBV15; D is unresolved. CDR1 LNHNV and CDR2 YYDKDF come from the germline V gene (reference sequence). Trimming cost V 0 bases and J 8 bases, with 16 bases left between them. This CDR3 is 16 amino acids long. CDR3 bases: TGTGCCACCAGCAGAGAGAGGGCCGAATTTAGCGAAAAACTGTTTTTT. It specifies CATSRERAEFSEKLFF. Full variable domain (missing parts from reference TRBV15 and TRBJ1-4): DAMVIQNPRYQVTQFGKPVTLSCSQTLNHNVMYWYQQKSSQAPKLLFHYYDKDFNNEADTPDNFQSRRPNTSFCFLDIRSPGLGDTAMYLCATSRERAEFSEKLFFGSGTQLSVL.

This clonotype has ten or more counts. This chain connects TRBV7-2 to TRBJ1-1; tentative D call: TRBD1 (6 bases). Trimming removed 5 bases from V and 2 bases from J, with 12 bases in between. This CDR3 has 14 amino acids. In germline, CDR1 is SGHTA, CDR2 FQGNSA. The CDR3 bases are TGTGCCAGCAGCACGAGGACAGAAAACACTGAAGCTTTCTTT. This codes for CASSTRTENTEAFF.

This clonotype was counted at least ten times. The V and J genes are TRBV12-5 and TRBJ2-1; D is ambiguous. The CDR3 runs 16 residues. CDR1 and CDR2 (germline): LGHNT, FRNRAP. V was clipped by 4 bases and J by 3 bases, with 16 bases between them. Written as DNA, the CDR3 is TGTGCTAGTGGTTCCATGGTGACCCTGGGCTACAATGAGCAGTTCTTC. As protein: CASGSMVTLGYNEQFF.

Many counts were recorded for this clonotype. The CDR3: CASSQRTSGYNEQFF. CDR3 DNA sequence: TGTGCCAGCAGCCAAAGGACTAGCGGCTACAATGAGCAGTTCTTC. This sequence joins TRBV4-2 and TRBJ2-1, with 10 bases lining up with TRBD2. The CDR3 length is 15 residues. Germline CDR1 reads LGHNA; CDR2 reads YNFKEQ. Trimming took 2 bases from V and 3 from J; bases not matched to a gene: 1.

Ten or more counts support this clonotype. The CDR3 nucleotides are TGTGCCATCAGTGAGGGCGGGGGGGGAACAGATACGCAGTATTTT. Translated: CAISEGGGGTDTQYF. The V and J genes are TRBV10-3 and TRBJ2-3; 9 bases line up with TRBD2. This CDR3 contains 15 residues. Germline assignment: CDR1 ENHRY and CDR2 SYGVKD. Germline trimming cut 2 bases from V and 3 bases from J; bases unmatched to any gene: 3.

This clonotype came up many times. The chain carries TRBV19 and TRBJ1-3; D may be TRBD1 (6 bases). Looked up from germline, CDR1 is LNHDA and CDR2 is SQIVND (reference sequence). Between the trimmed V and J ends, which lost 5 bases and 0 bases, there was a span of 14 bases. The CDR3 has 16 amino acids. The CDR3 coding sequence is TGTGCCAGTAGTCTCGATGCAGGGGTCTCTGGAAACACCATATATTTT. Protein sequence: CASSLDAGVSGNTIYF.

This clonotype was seen many times. The genes are TRBV6-1 and TRBJ2-1, with TRBD2 matching 8 bases. The CDR3 length is 12 residues. Germline-derived CDR1 and CDR2 are MNHNS and SASEGT. The J segment lost 14 bases and the V segment lost 1 base, leaving 4 bases of the junction unmatched. The CDR3 DNA reads as TGTGCCAGCAGTGAAGAGCCGACTAGCGAGTTCTTC. It translates to CASSEEPTSEFF.

Worth noting for this clonotype: It may be a read error: a sequence one base away is much more abundant. The rearrangement uses TRBV10-3 and TRBJ2-1, with D possibly being TRBD1 or TRBD2 (5 bases each). CDR3 length: 17 amino acids. Germline CDR1 is ENHRY and CDR2 is SYGVKD. V was clipped by 3 bases and J by 7 bases, with 22 bases between them. CDR3 coding DNA: TGTGCCATCAGTGACCTCCAGAATGGGGGAGTAGGAAATGAGCAGTTCTTC. Protein: CAISDLQNGGVGNEQFF.

This clonotype was observed many times. The rearrangement joins TRBV6-1 to TRBJ1-5, with 8 bases matching TRBD1. CDR1 and CDR2 (germline): MNHNS, SASEGT. Unmatched junction bases numbered 8, after V lost 6 bases and J lost 7 bases. The CDR3 extends over 14 amino acids. The CDR3 sequence is CASRLGQGNQPQHF. The CDR3, as DNA: TGTGCCAGCAGACTTGGACAGGGTAACCAGCCCCAGCATTTT.

This clonotype was seen ten or more times. V and J are TRBV6-5 and TRBJ2-1, with 7 positions matching TRBD2. There are 15 residues in the CDR3. The germline V gene has CDR1 MNHEY and CDR2 SVGAGI. J gave up 3 bases and V 3 bases, and 5 bases lay outside the gene matches. DNA of the CDR3: TGTGCCAGCAGTTATGAGGCTAGCGGCTACAATGAGCAGTTCTTC. It yields the protein CASSYEASGYNEQFF.

Ten or more counts support this clonotype. This sequence joins TRBV20-1 and TRBJ1-5; D possibly corresponds to TRBD1 (5 bases). V shed 6 bases and J shed 0 bases, with 9 bases lying between them. Germline-derived CDR1 and CDR2 are DFQATT and SNEGSKA (reference sequence). CDR3 length equals 13 residues. The CDR3 reads CSAGPNSNQPQHF. In nucleotides, the CDR3 is TGCAGTGCGGGGCCGAATAGCAATCAGCCCCAGCATTTT.

This clonotype was observed a handful of times. The chain uses TRBV5-4 and TRBJ2-3; the match to TRBD1 covers 7 bases. Germline CDR1 is SGHNT and CDR2 is YYREEE (reference sequence). Trimming cost V 4 bases and J 4 bases; bases outside gene matches: 6. CDR3 length: 14 amino acids. CDR3 in amino acids: CASSLGTDADTQYF. As DNA, the CDR3 is TGTGCCAGCAGCCTGGGGACAGACGCAGATACGCAGTATTTT. Combining the CDR3 with reference TRBV5-4 and TRBJ2-3 gives the whole variable domain ETGVTQSPTHLIKTRGQQVTLRCSSQSGHNTVSWYQQALGQGPQFIFQYYREEENGRGNFPPRFSGLQFPNYSSELNVNALELDDSALYLCASSLGTDADTQYFGPGTRLTVL.

Concerning this clonotype itself: A clone one base away is much larger, so this may be a read error. The chain is built from TRBV20-1 and TRBJ1-5; a weak D match, TRBD1 (5 bases). Germline V lookup: CDR1 DFQATT, CDR2 SNEGSKA (reference sequence). CDR3 size: 14 residues. Here the CDR3 reads CSARRGTANRPQHF. For the CDR3, the DNA is TGCAGTGCTAGAAGGGGAACAGCCAATCGGCCCCAGCATTTT.

This clonotype was counted at least ten times. V usage is TRBV29-1 and J usage is TRBJ2-3; 7 bases align to TRBD1. The V segment lost 8 bases and the J segment 4 bases; nucleotides outside the gene matches: 9. Germline lookup yields CDR1 SQVTM and CDR2 ANQGSEA. This CDR3 spans 13 amino acids. The CDR3 bases are TGCAGCTCAAGAGGGGGCAGGTCAGATACGCAGTATTTT. Translated: CSSRGGRSDTQYF.

The rearrangement uses TRBV4-1 and TRBJ1-6; TRBD1 is a possible D gene (5 bases). The CDR3 spans 16 residues. V was shortened by 8 bases and J by 1 base, with 15 bases between the two germline ends. Germline CDR1 is MGHRA and CDR2 is YSYEKL. CDR3 in amino acids: CASRPGPGSYNSPLHF. The CDR3 DNA sequence: TGCGCCAGCCGACCGGGACCGGGGTCCTATAATTCACCCCTCCACTTT.

There are many counts of this clonotype. This chain connects TRBV11-2 to TRBJ1-2; D might be TRBD1 (6 bases). The CDR3 sequence is 15 residues long. V dropped 5 bases and J dropped 3 bases, with 16 bases sitting between them. The germline gives CDR1 SGHAT, CDR2 FQNNGV. CDR3 nucleotide sequence: TGTGCCAGCAGCATGGGACATACTCGGGACTATGGCTACACCTTC. Amino acids: CASSMGHTRDYGYTF.

This clonotype was counted many times. The genes are TRBV2 and TRBJ1-5, with D tentatively TRBD1 (5 bases). The CDR3 has 16 residues. Between the trimmed V and J ends, which lost 3 bases and 1 base, there was a span of 13 bases. Germline CDR1 reads SNHLY; CDR2 reads FYNNEI. The CDR3: CASSDSGIRSNQPQHF. The CDR3 region has the DNA TGTGCCAGCAGTGACTCAGGGATACGAAGCAATCAGCCCCAGCATTTT. The full variable domain, in which reference TRBV2 and TRBJ1-5 provide the parts outside the CDR3, is EPEVTQTPSHQVTQMGQEVILRCVPISNHLYFYWYRQILGQKVEFLVSFYNNEISEKSEIFDDQFSVERPDGSNFTLKIRSTKLEDSAMYFCASSDSGIRSNQPQHFGDGTRLSIL.

This clonotype was counted once. The rearrangement links TRBV18 to TRBJ2-1; 10 positions match TRBD2. Germline-derived CDR1 and CDR2 are KGHSH and LQKENI. J was trimmed by 9 bases and V by 6 bases; bases with no gene match: 11. This CDR3 has 15 amino acids. The CDR3 bases are TGTGCCAGCTCTCCCCGCGCTAGCGGGAGTGGTGAGCAGTTCTTC. Residues: CASSPRASGSGEQFF.

This clonotype was seen ten or more times. V and J are TRBV6-2 or TRBV6-3 and TRBJ2-1; 11 bases are shared with TRBD2. This CDR3 has 15 residues. CDR1 is MNHEY, CDR2 SVGEGT, per germline. V trimming: 7 bases; J trimming: 9 bases; junction bases outside the gene matches: 11. The CDR3 region is CASIDSGGALGEQFF. The CDR3 nucleotides read TGTGCCAGCATCGATAGCGGGGGGGCCTTGGGTGAGCAGTTCTTC.

This clonotype was detected many times. This sequence joins TRBV5-1 and TRBJ1-4; TRBD1 matches at 10 bases. Germline values: CDR1 SGHRS, CDR2 YFSETQ. The CDR3 length is 17 residues. The trim removed 0 bases at V and 8 bases at J, leaving 10 bases unmatched. The CDR3, as DNA: TGCGCCAGCAGCTTGGACCTATCTGGGACAGGGGAAGAAAAACTGTTTTTT. The encoded protein is CASSLDLSGTGEEKLFF.

This chain links TRBV12-3 or TRBV12-4 with TRBJ2-5, with D possibly matching TRBD1 (7 bases). This CDR3 is built from 14 residues. Trimming cost V 4 bases and J 5 bases, with 14 bases left between them. The CDR3 DNA reads as TGTGCCAGCAGTTCAGGGGGGAGTCGGGAGACCCAGTACTTC. Translating gives CASSSGGSRETQYF.

V gene TRBV4-1 combines with J gene TRBJ2-1; the D gene could be TRBD1 or TRBD2 (6 bases each). Germline CDR1 is MGHRA and CDR2 is YSYEKL. This CDR3 is 17 amino acids long. Trimming left V 0 bases short and J 2 bases short, with 14 bases between. The CDR3 loop reads CASSQDRTGAPYNEQFF. In DNA, the CDR3 is TGCGCCAGCAGCCAAGATAGGACGGGGGCCCCCTACAATGAGCAGTTCTTC.

This clonotype was picked up many times. The chain couples TRBV7-9 to TRBJ2-4; D gene unclear. V dropped 8 bases and J dropped 8 bases, with 13 bases sitting between them. This CDR3 comprises 12 residues. Germline CDR1 SEHNR, CDR2 FQNEAQ (reference sequence). This CDR3 is CASGSDGYIQYF. The DNA for the CDR3 is TGTGCCAGCGGTTCGGACGGGTACATTCAGTACTTC.